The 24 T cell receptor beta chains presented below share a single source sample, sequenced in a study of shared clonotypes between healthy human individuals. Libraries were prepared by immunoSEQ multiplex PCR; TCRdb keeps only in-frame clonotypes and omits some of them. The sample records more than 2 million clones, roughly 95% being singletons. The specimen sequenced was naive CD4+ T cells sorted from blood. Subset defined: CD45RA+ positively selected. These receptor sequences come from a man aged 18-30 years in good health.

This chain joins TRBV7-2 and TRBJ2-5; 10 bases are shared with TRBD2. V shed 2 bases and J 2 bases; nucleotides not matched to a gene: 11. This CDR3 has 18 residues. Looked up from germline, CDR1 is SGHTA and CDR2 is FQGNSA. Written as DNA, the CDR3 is TGTGCCAGCAGCTTACCACTCAGGGTAGCGGGAGGTCAAGAGACCCAGTACTTC. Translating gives CASSLPLRVAGGQETQYF.

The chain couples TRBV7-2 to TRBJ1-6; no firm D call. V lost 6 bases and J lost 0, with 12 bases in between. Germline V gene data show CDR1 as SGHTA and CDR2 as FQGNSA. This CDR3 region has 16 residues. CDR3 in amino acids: CASREKLSSYNSPLHF. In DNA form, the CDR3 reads TGTGCCAGCAGGGAGAAGTTAAGCTCCTATAATTCACCCCTCCACTTT.

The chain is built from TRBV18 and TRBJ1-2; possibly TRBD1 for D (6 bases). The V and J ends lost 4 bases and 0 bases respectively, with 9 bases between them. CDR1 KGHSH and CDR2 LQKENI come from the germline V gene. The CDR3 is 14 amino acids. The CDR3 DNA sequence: TGTGCCAGCTCACATGGACAGTCTAACTATGGCTACACCTTC. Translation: CASSHGQSNYGYTF.

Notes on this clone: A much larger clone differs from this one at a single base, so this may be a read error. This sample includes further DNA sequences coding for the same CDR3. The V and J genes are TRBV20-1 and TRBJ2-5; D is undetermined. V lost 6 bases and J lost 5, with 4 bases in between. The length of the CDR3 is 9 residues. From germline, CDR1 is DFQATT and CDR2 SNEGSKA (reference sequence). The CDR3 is CSAMETQYF. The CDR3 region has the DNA TGCAGTGCGATGGAGACCCAGTACTTC.

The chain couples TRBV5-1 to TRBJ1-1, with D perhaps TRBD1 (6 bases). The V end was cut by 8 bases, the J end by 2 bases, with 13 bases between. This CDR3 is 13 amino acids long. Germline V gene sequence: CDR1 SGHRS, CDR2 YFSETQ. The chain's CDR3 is CASRGQANTEAFF. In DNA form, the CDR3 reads TGCGCCAGTCGGGGACAAGCAAACACTGAAGCTTTCTTT.

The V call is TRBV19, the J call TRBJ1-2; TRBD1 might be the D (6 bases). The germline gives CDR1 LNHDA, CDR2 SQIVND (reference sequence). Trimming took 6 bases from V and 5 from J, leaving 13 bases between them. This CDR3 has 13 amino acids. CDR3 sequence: CASSPGGEYGYTF. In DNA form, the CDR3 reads TGTGCCAGTAGCCCCGGGGGCGAATATGGCTACACCTTC.

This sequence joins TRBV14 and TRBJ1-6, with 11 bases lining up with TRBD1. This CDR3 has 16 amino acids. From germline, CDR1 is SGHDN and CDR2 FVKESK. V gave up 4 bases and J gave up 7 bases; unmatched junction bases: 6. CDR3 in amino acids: CASSPRTGGNNSPLHF. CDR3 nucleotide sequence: TGTGCCAGCAGCCCCCGGACAGGGGGCAACAATTCACCCCTCCACTTT. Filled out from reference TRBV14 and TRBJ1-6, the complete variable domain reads EAGVTQFPSHSVIEKGQTVTLRCDPISGHDNLYWYRRVMGKEIKFLLHFVKESKQDESGMPNNRFLAERTGGTYSTLKVQPAELEDSGVYFCASSPRTGGNNSPLHFGNGTRLTVT.

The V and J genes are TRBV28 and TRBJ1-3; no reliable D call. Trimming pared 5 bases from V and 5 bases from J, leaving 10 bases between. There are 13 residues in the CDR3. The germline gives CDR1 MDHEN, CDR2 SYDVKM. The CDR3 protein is CASSTFSRNTIYF. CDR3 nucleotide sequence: TGTGCCAGCAGTACCTTTTCGAGAAACACCATATATTTT.

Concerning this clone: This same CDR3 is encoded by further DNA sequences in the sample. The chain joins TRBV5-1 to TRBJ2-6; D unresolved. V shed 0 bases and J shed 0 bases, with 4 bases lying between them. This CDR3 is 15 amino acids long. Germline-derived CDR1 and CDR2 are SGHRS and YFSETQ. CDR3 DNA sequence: TGCGCCAGCAGCTTGGATGCCTCTGGGGCCAACGTCCTGACTTTC. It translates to CASSLDASGANVLTF.

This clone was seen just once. The CDR3 region has the DNA TGTGCCAGCAGCCAGCCCCCGCGGGGGGGGCTTTTCAATGAGCAGTTCTTC. Its protein is CASSQPPRGGLFNEQFF. The chain recombines TRBV27 with TRBJ2-1; 9 positions agree with TRBD2. Germline CDR1 and CDR2: MNHEY and SMNVEV (reference sequence). The CDR3 is made up of 17 amino acids. Trimming removed 6 bases from V and 6 bases from J; junction bases left unmatched: 15.

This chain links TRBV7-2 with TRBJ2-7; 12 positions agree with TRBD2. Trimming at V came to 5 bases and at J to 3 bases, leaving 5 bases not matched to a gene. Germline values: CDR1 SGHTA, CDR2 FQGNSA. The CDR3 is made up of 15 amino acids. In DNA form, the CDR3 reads TGTGCCAGCAGCACCCGACTAGCGGGAGTCTACGAGCAGTACTTC. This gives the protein CASSTRLAGVYEQYF. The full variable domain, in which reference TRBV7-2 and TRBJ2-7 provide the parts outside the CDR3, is GAGVSQSPSNKVTEKGKDVELRCDPISGHTALYWYRQSLGQGLEFLIYFQGNSAPDKSGLPSDRFSAERTGGSVSTLTIQRTQQEDSAVYLCASSTRLAGVYEQYFGPGTRLTVT.

CDR3: CASSGTTLNYGYTF. CDR3 in DNA: TGTGCCAGCAGTGGAACGACCCTTAACTATGGCTACACCTTC. This chain links TRBV28 with TRBJ1-2, with D unresolved. Per germline, CDR1 MDHEN and CDR2 SYDVKM. The ends were cut back, 5 bases at V and 1 base at J, with 11 bases in the middle. The CDR3 sequence is 14 residues long.

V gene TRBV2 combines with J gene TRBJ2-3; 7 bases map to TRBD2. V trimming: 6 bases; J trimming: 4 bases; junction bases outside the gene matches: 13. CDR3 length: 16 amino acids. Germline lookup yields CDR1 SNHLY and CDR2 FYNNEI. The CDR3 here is CASSPLLAPAPDTQYF. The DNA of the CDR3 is TGTGCCAGCAGCCCTTTACTAGCGCCCGCCCCAGATACGCAGTATTTT.

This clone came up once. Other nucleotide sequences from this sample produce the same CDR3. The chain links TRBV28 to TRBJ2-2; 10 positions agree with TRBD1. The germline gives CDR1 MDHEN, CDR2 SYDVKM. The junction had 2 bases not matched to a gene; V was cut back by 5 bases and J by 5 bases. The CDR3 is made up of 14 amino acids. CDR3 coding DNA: TGTGCCAGCAGTCCGGGACAGGGGACCGGGGAGCTGTTTTTT. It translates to CASSPGQGTGELFF. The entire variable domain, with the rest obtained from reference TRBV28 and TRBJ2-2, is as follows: DVKVTQSSRYLVKRTGEKVFLECVQDMDHENMFWYRQDPGLGLRLIYFSYDVKMKEKGDIPEGYSVSREKKERFSLILESASTNQTSMYLCASSPGQGTGELFFGEGSRLTVL.

CDR3 amino acids: CSAKQGVEQFF. For the CDR3, the DNA is TGCAGTGCTAAACAGGGGGTTGAGCAGTTCTTC. The rearrangement joins TRBV20-1 to TRBJ2-1; 8 bases agree with TRBD1. Germline CDR1 reads DFQATT; CDR2 reads SNEGSKA (reference sequence). J was trimmed by 9 bases and V by 4 bases; bases with no gene match: 2. The CDR3 consists of 11 residues.

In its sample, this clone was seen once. The CDR3 reads CAWRDFRGTDTQYF. The CDR3 nucleotides read TGTGCCTGGAGGGATTTCCGGGGCACAGATACGCAGTATTTT. The V and J genes are TRBV30 and TRBJ2-3; unclear D gene. Between the trimmed V and J ends, which lost 3 bases and 1 base, there was a span of 11 bases. From germline, CDR1 is GTSNPN and CDR2 SVGIG (reference sequence). The CDR3 has 14 residues.

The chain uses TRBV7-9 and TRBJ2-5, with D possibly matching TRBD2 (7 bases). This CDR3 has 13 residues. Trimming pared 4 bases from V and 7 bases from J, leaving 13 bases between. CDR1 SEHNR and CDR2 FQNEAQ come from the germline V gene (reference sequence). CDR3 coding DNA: TGTGCCAGCAGCTGGGACACGGGGGGGACCCAGTACTTC. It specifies CASSWDTGGTQYF.

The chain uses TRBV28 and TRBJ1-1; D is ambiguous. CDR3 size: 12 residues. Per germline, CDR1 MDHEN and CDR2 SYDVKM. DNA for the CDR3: TGTACGGTGCCCGGCATGAACACTGAAGCTTTCTTT. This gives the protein CTVPGMNTEAFF.

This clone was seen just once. The CDR3 loop is CSADIAGQQFF. The CDR3 DNA follows: TGCAGTGCAGATATAGCGGGCCAGCAGTTCTTC. The chain has TRBV20-1 and TRBJ2-1; TRBD2 matches at 7 bases. The CDR3 is 11 residues long. Germline values: CDR1 DFQATT, CDR2 SNEGSKA (reference sequence). Germline trimming cut 6 bases from V and 11 bases from J; bases unmatched to any gene: 7.

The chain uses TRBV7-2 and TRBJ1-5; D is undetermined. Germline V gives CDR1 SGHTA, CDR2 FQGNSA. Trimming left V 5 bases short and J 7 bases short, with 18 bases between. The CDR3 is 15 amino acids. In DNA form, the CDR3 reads TGTGCCAGCAGCCAAGTATCGGGGTCGGGACAGCCCCAGCATTTT. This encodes CASSQVSGSGQPQHF.

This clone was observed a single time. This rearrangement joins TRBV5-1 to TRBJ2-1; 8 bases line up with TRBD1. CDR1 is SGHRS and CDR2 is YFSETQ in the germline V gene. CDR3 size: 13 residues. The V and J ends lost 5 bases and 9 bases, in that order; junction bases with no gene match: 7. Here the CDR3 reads CASRPGTGGEQFF. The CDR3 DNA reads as TGCGCCAGCAGACCCGGGACAGGTGGTGAGCAGTTCTTC.

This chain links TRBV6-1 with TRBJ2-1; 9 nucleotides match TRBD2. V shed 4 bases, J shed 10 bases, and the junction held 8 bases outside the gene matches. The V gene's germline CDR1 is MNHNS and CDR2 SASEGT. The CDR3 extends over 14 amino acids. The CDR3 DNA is TGTGCCAGCAGTGGTGGCGGGGGGGCCCGCGAGCAGTTCTTC. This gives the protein CASSGGGGAREQFF.

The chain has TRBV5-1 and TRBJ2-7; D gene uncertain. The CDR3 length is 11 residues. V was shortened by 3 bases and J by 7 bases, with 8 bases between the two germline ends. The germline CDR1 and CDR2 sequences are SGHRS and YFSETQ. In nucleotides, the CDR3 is TGCGCCAGCAGCTGGGGTGGGGAGCAGTACTTC. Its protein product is CASSWGGEQYF.

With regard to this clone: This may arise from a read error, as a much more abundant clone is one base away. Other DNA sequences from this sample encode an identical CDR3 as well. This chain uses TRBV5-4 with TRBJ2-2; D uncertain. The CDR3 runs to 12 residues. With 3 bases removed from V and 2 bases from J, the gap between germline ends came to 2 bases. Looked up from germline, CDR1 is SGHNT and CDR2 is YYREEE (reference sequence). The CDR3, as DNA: TGTGCCAGCAGCTCAAACACCGGGGAGCTGTTTTTT. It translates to CASSSNTGELFF.